This T cell receptor beta chain was documented in a study of identical twins. TCRdb re-called the 5' RACE reads with MiXCR, one entry per CDR3 protein. The sample holds hundreds of thousands of distinct CDR3 sequences, more than 9% seen once. Study conclusions and caveats: An excess of low generation probability was shown by twin-shared out-of-frame alpha sequences. Because invariant MAIT and iNKT cells could be present, zero-insertion analyses could be partly confounded. Excess sharing by twins proved weaker in beta out-of-frame sequences.

Germline loops: CDR1 SQVTM, CDR2 ANQGSEA. V lost 7 bases, J lost 0 bases, and 10 bases stayed unmatched. The CDR3 sequence is 17 residues long. This clonotype has more than one count but fewer than ten. The antigen remains unidentified. This same sample was also part of a study on yellow fever vaccine responses in identical twins.

Sequencing was done on a sample of PBMCs. The V and J genes are TRBV29-1 and TRBJ2-1; TRBD2 matches 12 bases. The receptor was derived from a woman younger than 30 in good health. CDR3 sequence reads: CSAGLAGISGSYNEQFF. The CDR3 nucleotides are TGCAGCGCCGGACTAGCGGGAATCTCTGGCTCCTACAATGAGCAGTTCTTC.